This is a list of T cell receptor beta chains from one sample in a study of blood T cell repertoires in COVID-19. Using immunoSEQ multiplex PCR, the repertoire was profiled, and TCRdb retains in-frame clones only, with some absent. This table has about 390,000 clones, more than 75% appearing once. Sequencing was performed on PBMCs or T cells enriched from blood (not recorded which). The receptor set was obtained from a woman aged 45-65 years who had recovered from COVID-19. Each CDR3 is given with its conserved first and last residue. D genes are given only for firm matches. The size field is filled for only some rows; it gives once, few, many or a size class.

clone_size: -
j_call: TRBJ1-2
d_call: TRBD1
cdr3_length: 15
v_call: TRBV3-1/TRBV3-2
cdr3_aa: CASSLGQGAGYGYTF
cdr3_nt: TGTGCCAGCAGCCTCGGACAGGGGGCTGGCTATGGCTACACCTTC

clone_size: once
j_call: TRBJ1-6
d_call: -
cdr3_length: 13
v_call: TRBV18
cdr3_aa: CASSPYTNSPLHF
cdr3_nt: TGTGCCAGCTCACCTTACACGAATTCACCCCTCCACTTT

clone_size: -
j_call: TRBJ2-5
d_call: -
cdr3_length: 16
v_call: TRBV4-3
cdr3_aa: CASSRVPGHQQETQYF
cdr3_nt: TGCGCCAGCAGCCGAGTACCGGGACACCAACAAGAGACCCAGTACTTC

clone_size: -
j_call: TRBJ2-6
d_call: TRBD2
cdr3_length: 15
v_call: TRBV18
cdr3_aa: CASSPAGAGANVLTF
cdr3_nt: TGTGCCAGCTCCCCAGCGGGGGCTGGGGCCAACGTCCTGACTTTC

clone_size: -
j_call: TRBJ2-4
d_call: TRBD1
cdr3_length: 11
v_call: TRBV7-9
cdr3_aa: CASSRTGVWYF
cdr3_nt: TGTGCCAGCAGCCGGACAGGGGTCTGGTACTTC

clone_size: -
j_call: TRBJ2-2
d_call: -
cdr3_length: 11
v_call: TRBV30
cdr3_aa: CAQTNTGELFF
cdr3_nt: TGTGCCCAAACGAACACCGGGGAGCTGTTTTTT

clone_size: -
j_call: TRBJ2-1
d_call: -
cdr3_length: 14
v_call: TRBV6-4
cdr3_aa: CASSGEGGLHEQFF
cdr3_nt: TGTGCCAGCAGTGGAGAGGGTGGGCTTCATGAGCAGTTCTTC

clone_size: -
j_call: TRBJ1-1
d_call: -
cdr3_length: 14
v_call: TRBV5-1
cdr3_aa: CASSTGTSNTEAFF
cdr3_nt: TGCGCCAGCAGCACAGGGACGTCAAACACTGAAGCTTTCTTT

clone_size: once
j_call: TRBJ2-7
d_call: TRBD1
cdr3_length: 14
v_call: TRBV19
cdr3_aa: CASKLGTGSYEQYF
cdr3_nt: TGTGCCAGTAAGCTCGGGACAGGGTCCTACGAGCAGTACTTC

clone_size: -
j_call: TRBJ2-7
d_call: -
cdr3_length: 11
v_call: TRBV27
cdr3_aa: CASSLGPWEYF
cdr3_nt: TGTGCCAGCAGTTTGGGCCCCTGGGAGTACTTC

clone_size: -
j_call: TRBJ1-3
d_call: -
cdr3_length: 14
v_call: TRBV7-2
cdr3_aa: CASSFGGPGNTIYF
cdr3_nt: TGTGCCAGCAGCTTCGGGGGGCCTGGAAACACCATATATTTT

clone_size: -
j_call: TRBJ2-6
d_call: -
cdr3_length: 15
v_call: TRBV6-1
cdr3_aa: CASIESQGDLNVLTF
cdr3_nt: TGTGCCAGCATTGAATCACAGGGAGATCTCAACGTCCTGACTTTC